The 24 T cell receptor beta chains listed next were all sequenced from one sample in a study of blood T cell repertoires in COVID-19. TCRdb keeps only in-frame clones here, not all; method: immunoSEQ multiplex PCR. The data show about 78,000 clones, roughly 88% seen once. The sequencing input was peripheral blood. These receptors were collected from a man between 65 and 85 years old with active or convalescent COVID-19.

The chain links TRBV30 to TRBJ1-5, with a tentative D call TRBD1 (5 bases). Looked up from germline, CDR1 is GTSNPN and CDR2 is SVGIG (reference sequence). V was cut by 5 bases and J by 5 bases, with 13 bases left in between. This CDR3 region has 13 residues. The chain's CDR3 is CAWGGARDQPQHF. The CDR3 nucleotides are TGTGCCTGGGGAGGGGCACGCGATCAGCCCCAGCATTTT.

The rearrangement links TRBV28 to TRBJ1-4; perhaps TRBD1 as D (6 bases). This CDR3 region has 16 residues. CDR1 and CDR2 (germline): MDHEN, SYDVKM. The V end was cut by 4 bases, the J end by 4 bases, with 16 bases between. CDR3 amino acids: CASSSPPGRGNEKLFF. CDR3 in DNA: TGTGCCAGCAGTTCCCCCCCCGGCAGGGGTAATGAAAAACTGTTTTTT.

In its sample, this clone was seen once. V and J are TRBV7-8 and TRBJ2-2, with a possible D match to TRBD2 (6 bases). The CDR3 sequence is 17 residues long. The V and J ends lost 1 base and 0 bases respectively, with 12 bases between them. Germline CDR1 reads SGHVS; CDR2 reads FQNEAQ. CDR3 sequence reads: CASSLVDGGANTGELFF. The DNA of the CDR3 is TGTGCCAGCAGCTTAGTTGACGGGGGAGCGAACACCGGGGAGCTGTTTTTT.

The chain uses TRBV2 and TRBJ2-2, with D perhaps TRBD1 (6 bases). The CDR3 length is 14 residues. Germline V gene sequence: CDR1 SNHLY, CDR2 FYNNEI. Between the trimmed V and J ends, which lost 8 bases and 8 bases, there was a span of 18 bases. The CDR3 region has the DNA TGTGCCAGCTGGGTATCAGGGACAAATGGGGAGCTGTTTTTT. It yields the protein CASWVSGTNGELFF.

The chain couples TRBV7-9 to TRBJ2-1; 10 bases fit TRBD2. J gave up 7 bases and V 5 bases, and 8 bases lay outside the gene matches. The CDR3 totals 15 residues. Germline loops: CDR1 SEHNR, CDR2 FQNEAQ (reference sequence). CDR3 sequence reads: CASSPGTSAWNEQFF. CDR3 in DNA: TGTGCCAGCAGCCCTGGGACTAGCGCTTGGAATGAGCAGTTCTTC.

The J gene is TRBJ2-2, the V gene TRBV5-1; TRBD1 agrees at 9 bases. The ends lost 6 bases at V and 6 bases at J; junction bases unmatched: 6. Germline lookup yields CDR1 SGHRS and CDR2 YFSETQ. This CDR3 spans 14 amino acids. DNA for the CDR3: TGCGCCAGCAACCGGGACAGGGTCCCCGGGGAGCTGTTTTTT. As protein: CASNRDRVPGELFF.

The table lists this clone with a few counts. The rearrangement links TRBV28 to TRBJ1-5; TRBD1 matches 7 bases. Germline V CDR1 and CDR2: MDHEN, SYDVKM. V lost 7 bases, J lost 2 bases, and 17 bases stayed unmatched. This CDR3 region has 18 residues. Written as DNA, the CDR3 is TGTGCCAGCACGAGGGGGCCAGATAGCGGTCGTCGCAATCAGCCCCAGCATTTT. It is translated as CASTRGPDSGRRNQPQHF.

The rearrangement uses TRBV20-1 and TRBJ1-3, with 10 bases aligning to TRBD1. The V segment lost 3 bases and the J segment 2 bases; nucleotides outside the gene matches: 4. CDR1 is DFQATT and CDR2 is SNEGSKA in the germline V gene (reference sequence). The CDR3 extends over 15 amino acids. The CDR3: CSASRQGAAGNTIYF. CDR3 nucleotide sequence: TGCAGTGCTAGTAGACAGGGGGCGGCTGGAAACACCATATATTTT.

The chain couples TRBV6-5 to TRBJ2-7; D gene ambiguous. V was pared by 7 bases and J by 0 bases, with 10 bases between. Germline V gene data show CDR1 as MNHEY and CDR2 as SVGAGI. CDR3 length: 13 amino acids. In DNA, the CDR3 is TGTGCCAGCACATCAACGAGCTCCTACGAGCAGTACTTC. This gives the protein CASTSTSSYEQYF.

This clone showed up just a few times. The CDR3 reads CASSSGPGTGQNPYEQYF. The DNA of the CDR3 is TGTGCCAGCAGCTCAGGCCCAGGGACAGGACAAAACCCCTACGAGCAGTACTTC. This chain uses TRBV7-9 with TRBJ2-7, with 8 bases identical to TRBD1. The length of the CDR3 is 18 residues. With V trimmed by 4 bases and J by 2 bases, 16 bases remained unmatched. Germline values: CDR1 SEHNR, CDR2 FQNEAQ (reference sequence). The full variable domain, rest sourced from reference TRBV7-9 and TRBJ2-7, is DTGVSQNPRHKITKRGQNVTFRCDPISEHNRLYWYRQTLGQGPEFLTYFQNEAQLEKSRLLSDRFSAERPKGSFSTLEIQRTEQGDSAMYLCASSSGPGTGQNPYEQYFGPGTRLTVT.

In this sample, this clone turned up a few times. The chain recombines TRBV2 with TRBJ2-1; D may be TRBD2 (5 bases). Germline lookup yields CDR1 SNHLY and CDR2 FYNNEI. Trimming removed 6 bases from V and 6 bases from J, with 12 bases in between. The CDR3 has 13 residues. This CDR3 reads CASSIALRNEQFF. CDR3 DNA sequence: TGTGCCAGCAGCATAGCGCTCCGCAATGAGCAGTTCTTC.

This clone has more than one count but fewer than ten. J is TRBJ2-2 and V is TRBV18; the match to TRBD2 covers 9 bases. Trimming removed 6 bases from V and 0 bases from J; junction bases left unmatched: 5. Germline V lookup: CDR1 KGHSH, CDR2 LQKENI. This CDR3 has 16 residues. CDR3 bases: TGTGCCAGCTCCCCCAGCGGGGGGTCGAACACCGGGGAGCTGTTTTTT. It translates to CASSPSGGSNTGELFF.

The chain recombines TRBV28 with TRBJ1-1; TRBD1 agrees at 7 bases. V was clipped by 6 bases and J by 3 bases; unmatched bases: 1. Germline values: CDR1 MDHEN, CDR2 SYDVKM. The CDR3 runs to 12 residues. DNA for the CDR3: TGTGCCAGCAGACAGGGGTACACTGAAGCTTTCTTT. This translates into CASRQGYTEAFF. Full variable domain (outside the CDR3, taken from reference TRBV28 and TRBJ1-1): DVKVTQSSRYLVKRTGEKVFLECVQDMDHENMFWYRQDPGLGLRLIYFSYDVKMKEKGDIPEGYSVSREKKERFSLILESASTNQTSMYLCASRQGYTEAFFGQGTRLTVV.

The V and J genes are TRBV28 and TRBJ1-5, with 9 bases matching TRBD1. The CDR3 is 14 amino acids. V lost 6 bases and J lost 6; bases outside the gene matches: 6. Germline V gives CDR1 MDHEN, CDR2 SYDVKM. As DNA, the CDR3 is TGTGCCAGCAGACCCGGGACAGGGACTCAGCCCCAGCATTTT. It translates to CASRPGTGTQPQHF.

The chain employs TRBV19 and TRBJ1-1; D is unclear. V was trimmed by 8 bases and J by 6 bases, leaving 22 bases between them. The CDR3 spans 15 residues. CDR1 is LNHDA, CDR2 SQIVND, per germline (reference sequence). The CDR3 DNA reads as TGTGCCAGTGAGCTTGCCGGGTTAGTTCCCCCTGAAGCTTTCTTT. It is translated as CASELAGLVPPEAFF.

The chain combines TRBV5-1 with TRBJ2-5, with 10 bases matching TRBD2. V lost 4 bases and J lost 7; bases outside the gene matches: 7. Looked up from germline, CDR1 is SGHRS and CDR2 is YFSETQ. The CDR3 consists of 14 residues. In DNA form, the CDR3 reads TGCGCCAGCAGCCGGACTAGCGGTGAGGGGACCCAGTACTTC. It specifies CASSRTSGEGTQYF.

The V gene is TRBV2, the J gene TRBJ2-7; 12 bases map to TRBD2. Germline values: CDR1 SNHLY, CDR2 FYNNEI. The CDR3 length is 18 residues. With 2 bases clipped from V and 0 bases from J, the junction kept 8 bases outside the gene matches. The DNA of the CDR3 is TGTGCCAGCAGTGAATCCCCTAGCGGGGGGGACTACTCCTACGAGCAGTACTTC. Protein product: CASSESPSGGDYSYEQYF.

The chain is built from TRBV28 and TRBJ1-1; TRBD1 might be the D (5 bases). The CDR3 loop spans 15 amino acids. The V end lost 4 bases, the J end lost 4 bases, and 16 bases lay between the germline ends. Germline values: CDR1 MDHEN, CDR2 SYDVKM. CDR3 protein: CASSSPGGRGTEAFF. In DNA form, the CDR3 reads TGTGCCAGCAGTTCTCCCGGGGGGAGGGGCACTGAAGCTTTCTTT.

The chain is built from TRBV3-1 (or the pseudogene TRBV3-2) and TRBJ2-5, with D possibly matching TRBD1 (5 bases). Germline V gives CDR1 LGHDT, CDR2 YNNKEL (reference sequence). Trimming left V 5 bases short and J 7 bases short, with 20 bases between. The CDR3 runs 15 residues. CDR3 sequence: CASSLWSGPDGTQYF. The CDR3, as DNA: TGTGCCAGCAGCTTGTGGTCAGGGCCCGACGGGACCCAGTACTTC.

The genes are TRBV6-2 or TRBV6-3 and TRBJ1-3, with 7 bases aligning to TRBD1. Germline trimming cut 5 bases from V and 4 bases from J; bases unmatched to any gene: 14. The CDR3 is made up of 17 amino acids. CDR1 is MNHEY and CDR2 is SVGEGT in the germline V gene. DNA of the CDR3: TGTGCCAGCAGTCTAGCATTCGACAGGGTGCCCGGAAACACCATATATTTT. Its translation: CASSLAFDRVPGNTIYF.

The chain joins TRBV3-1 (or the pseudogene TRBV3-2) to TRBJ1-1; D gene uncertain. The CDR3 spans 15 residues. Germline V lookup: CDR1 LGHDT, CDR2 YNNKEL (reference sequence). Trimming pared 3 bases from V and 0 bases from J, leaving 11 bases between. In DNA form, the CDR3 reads TGTGCCAGCAGCCAGTCAGAGGGCATGAACACTGAAGCTTTCTTT. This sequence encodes CASSQSEGMNTEAFF.

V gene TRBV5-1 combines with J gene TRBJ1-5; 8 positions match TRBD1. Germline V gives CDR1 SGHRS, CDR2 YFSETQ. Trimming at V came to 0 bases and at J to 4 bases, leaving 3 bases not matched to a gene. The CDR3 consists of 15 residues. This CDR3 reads CASSLGQGTNQPQHF. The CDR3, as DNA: TGCGCCAGCAGCTTGGGACAGGGGACTAATCAGCCCCAGCATTTT.

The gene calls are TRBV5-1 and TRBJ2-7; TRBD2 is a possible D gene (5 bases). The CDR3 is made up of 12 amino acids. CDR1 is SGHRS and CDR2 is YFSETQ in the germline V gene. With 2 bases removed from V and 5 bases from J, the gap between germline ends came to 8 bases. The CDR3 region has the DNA TGCGCCAGCAGCTTATACGGGGACGAGCAGTACTTC. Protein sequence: CASSLYGDEQYF.

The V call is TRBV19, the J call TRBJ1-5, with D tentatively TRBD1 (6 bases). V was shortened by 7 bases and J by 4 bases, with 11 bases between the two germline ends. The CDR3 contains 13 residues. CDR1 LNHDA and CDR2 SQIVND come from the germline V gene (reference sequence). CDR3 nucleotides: TGTGCCAGTACTACAGGGAATAATCAGCCCCAGCATTTT. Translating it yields CASTTGNNQPQHF.